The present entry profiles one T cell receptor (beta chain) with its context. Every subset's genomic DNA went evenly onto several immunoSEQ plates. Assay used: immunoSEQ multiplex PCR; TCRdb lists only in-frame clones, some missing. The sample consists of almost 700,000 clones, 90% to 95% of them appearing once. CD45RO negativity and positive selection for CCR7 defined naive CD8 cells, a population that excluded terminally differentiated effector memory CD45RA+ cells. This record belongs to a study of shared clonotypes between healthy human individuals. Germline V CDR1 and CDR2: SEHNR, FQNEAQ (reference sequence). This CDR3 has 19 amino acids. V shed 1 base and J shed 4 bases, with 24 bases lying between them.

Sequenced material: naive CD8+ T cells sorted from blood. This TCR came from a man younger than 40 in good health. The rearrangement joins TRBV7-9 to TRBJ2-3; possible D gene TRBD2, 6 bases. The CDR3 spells CASSLVGIGSGREPDTQYF. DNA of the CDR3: TGTGCCAGCAGCTTAGTGGGTATAGGCTCGGGACGGGAGCCAGATACGCAGTATTTT.